One T cell receptor (beta chain) is described in this entry. The V gene's germline CDR1 is SNHLY and CDR2 FYNNEI. The ends lost 6 bases at V and 8 bases at J; junction bases unmatched: 3. CDR3 length: 12 amino acids. The record originates from a study of blood T cell repertoires in COVID-19. In the authors' methods: By means of reference gene primer amplification, nucleated cell counts were estimated. TCRdb's copy holds only in-frame clones and misses some; the assay was immunoSEQ multiplex PCR. D and trimming were read from the DNA, whereas the V and J calls and clone size are those reported in that table. Of about 140,000 clones listed, approximately 88% are singletons.

The chain uses TRBV2 and TRBJ2-1; TRBD2 matches 8 bases. Sequencing was done on a sample of peripheral blood. This receptor was obtained from a man aged 60 to 69 with active or convalescent COVID-19. The CDR3, as DNA: TGTGCCAGCAGGAGGACTAGCTATGAGCAGTTCTTC. Translated: CASRRTSYEQFF.